This TCR beta chain was captured in a study of blood T cell repertoires in COVID-19 (dated by TCRdb to about 2020). Looking at the study overall: Samples from collaborators originated in the United States, Italy and Spain and spanned both the acute and convalescent phases of COVID-19. The repertoires were released in a freely available public database intended as a resource for research on the immune response to SARS-CoV-2. Where available, HLA class I and class II types were obtained from metadata supplied by the sample provider rather than from assay-based typing. The samples were drawn from the first 160 participants of the ongoing ImmuneRACE study and from 1,200 or so subjects provided by 6 global collaborators. The dataset comprised deeply sampled blood TCRbeta repertoires from subjects exposed to, actively infected with, or recovered from COVID-19. Nearly every sample came with metadata listing a de-identified subject ID, COVID-19 status, age in years and sex. The prospective study material was composed of cDNA or gDNA derived from T cells, B-cell-depleted T cells, or PBMCs. The paper's findings and limits, for the study overall: Clinical and demographic metadata were provided uncurated, with the amount varying by source and participant.

Of note for this clone: The clone's antigen remains unknown. The record has no base qualities; no much larger clone is one base away.

The collaborating institutions used their own protocols to collect whole blood in K2EDTA tubes. For TCRbeta analysis, collaborator samples were shipped as frozen whole blood, as isolated PBMCs, or as DNA extracted from either sample type. Measured from the cysteine to the phenylalanine, the CDR3 is 11 residues long. Only CDR3 DNA is held: 33 bases, read in frame from base 1. TCRbeta CDR3 regions were amplified from genomic DNA by means of the immunoSEQ Assay, a bias-controlled multiplex PCR. The paper's processing steps were these. Within the assay, amplification of reference gene primers was used to estimate how many nucleated cells each sample contained. Sequence reads were collapsed and filtered to measure the absolute abundance of every unique TCRbeta CDR3 rearrangement. For each sample, productive Simpson clonality was calculated as the square root of Simpson's diversity index over productive rearrangements. Imported from immuneACCESS, the table was reduced by TCRdb to in-frame sequences with V and J called. These copies leave out some clones; in studies compared against another copy, an unresolved V gene accounts for under half, and the cause of the remainder is not known. Clonal size and the V and J genes are those of that table, whereas D and trimming came from the DNA. The sample contains 13,000 or so clones, around 90% of them found a single time. The top ten constitute more than 20% of the sample.

Sequenced material: peripheral blood. The chain is made from TRBV21-1 and TRBJ1-5; the table's D call, TRBD1, was not checked against the DNA. TRBV21-1 is annotated as a pseudogene. The receptor comes from a human donor with active COVID-19. The donor label of this sample is uncertain. The nucleotide sequence is TGTGCCAGCAGACAAAGTCAGCCCCAGCATTTT. Translation gives CASRQSQPQHF.